This passage covers 30 T cell receptor beta chains from one sample sequenced in a study of beta chain features in type 1 diabetes (dated by TCRdb to the late 2010s). Library generation was performed with the immunoSEQ multiplex PCR assay. The entire isolated RNA was reverse transcribed using the High Capacity cDNA Reverse Transcription Kit, and thus expressed TCRB transcripts were sequenced. TCRdb carries this immuneACCESS record with in-frame sequences only. Its versions omit some clonotypes, under half of them owing to an unresolved V gene in the studies checked, with the rest unexplained. Present in this sample are about 250,000 clones, roughly an eighth of which were seen just once. The top ten constitute about 0.024% of the sample. Sequenced: naive CD4+ T cells from blood. What this sample's cell subset or site label stands for: true naive CD4+ T cells. Receptors were obtained from a woman between 40 and 50 years old in good health.

The chain uses TRBV2 and TRBJ1-3; no definite D call. CDR3 length: 12 amino acids. The V end lost 11 bases, the J end lost 4 bases, and 12 bases lay between the germline ends. Germline loops: CDR1 SNHLY, CDR2 FYNNEI. As DNA, the CDR3 is TGTGCCTGCACATTACAGGGAAACACCATATATTTT. Its translation is CACTLQGNTIYF.

This clone occurred a few times. The rearrangement joins TRBV13 to TRBJ2-5; D possibly corresponds to TRBD2 (5 bases). Germline CDR1 PRHDT, CDR2 FYEKMQ (reference sequence). The CDR3 runs to 15 residues. Trimming shortened V by 1 base and J by 4 bases, and 13 bases separated the two germline ends. CDR3 region: CASSLELETLETQYF. The CDR3, as DNA: TGTGCCAGCAGCTTAGAACTAGAGACCTTAGAGACCCAGTACTTC.

This chain links TRBV6-5 with TRBJ2-5; D possibly corresponds to TRBD1 (5 bases). The CDR3 consists of 14 residues. Per the germline V gene, CDR1 is MNHEY and CDR2 is SVGAGI. Trimming left V 0 bases short and J 2 bases short, with 7 bases between. CDR3 sequence: CASSYSAGQETQYF. The DNA for the CDR3 is TGTGCCAGCAGTTACTCGGCAGGGCAAGAGACCCAGTACTTC.

This clone was detected a few times. This rearrangement joins TRBV9 to TRBJ2-2, with D perhaps TRBD2 (6 bases). From germline, CDR1 is SGDLS and CDR2 YYNGEE. Trimming removed 0 bases from V and 8 bases from J, with 11 bases in between. The CDR3 totals 14 residues. The CDR3 reads CASSVAVAGGELFF. In DNA form, the CDR3 reads TGTGCCAGCAGCGTAGCTGTGGCGGGGGGGGAGCTGTTTTTT.

CDR3 in DNA: TGTGCCAGCAGCTCCCACACCGCGGGGGGGCGGGACATTGAGCAGTTCTTC. Protein sequence: CASSSHTAGGRDIEQFF. This chain links TRBV7-9 with TRBJ2-1; 9 positions agree with TRBD2. CDR1 and CDR2 from the germline V gene are SEHNR and FQNEAQ (reference sequence). This CDR3 comprises 17 residues. V was clipped by 4 bases and J by 9 bases; unmatched bases: 16.

The rearrangement links TRBV4-3 to TRBJ2-5; TRBD2 matches 8 bases. The CDR3 covers 15 residues. After removal of 1 base from V and 5 bases from J, the junction contained 6 bases not matched to a gene. Germline CDR1 and CDR2: LGHNA and YSLEER. This chain's CDR3 is CASSQGTLAGETQYF. As DNA, the CDR3 is TGCGCCAGCAGCCAAGGGACATTAGCGGGGGAGACCCAGTACTTC.

This clone was counted between two and nine times. V usage is TRBV18 and J usage is TRBJ2-7; D gene unclear. The germline V gene encodes CDR1 KGHSH and CDR2 LQKENI. There are 14 residues in the CDR3. V was pared by 0 bases and J by 2 bases, with 8 bases between. CDR3 in DNA: TGTGCCAGCTCACCACCGTCCAGGCCCTACGAGCAGTACTTC. This sequence encodes CASSPPSRPYEQYF.

This chain joins TRBV7-8 and TRBJ2-7; 9 nucleotides align to TRBD2. Germline V gene lookup returns CDR1 SGHVS and CDR2 FQNEAQ. J gave up 4 bases and V 4 bases, and 8 bases lay outside the gene matches. This CDR3 spans 15 amino acids. CDR3 in amino acids: CASSSRGSGGYEQYF. The CDR3 DNA is TGTGCCAGCAGCTCCCGGGGGAGCGGGGGGTACGAGCAGTACTTC.

The chain joins TRBV19 to TRBJ2-7, with D perhaps matching TRBD2 (6 bases). The V gene's germline CDR1 is LNHDA and CDR2 SQIVND (reference sequence). CDR3 length: 16 residues. V dropped 10 bases and J dropped 0 bases, with 22 bases sitting between them. CDR3 coding DNA: TGTGCCACTAAAACTCCTGGGGGGACGAGCTCCTACGAGCAGTACTTC. This encodes CATKTPGGTSSYEQYF.

This chain uses TRBV29-1 with TRBJ1-3; possible D gene TRBD1, 5 bases. The CDR3 spans 14 residues. Germline CDR1 and CDR2: SQVTM and ANQGSEA. CDR3 sequence (DNA): TGCAGGGACCCAGGGCAGAACTCTGGAAACACCATATATTTT. It translates to CRDPGQNSGNTIYF.

This clone was picked up a small number of times. This chain joins TRBV7-9 and TRBJ1-2, with 7 bases aligning to TRBD1. V trimming: 5 bases; J trimming: 4 bases; junction bases outside the gene matches: 4. The CDR3 totals 13 residues. Germline-derived CDR1 and CDR2 are SEHNR and FQNEAQ (reference sequence). This CDR3 reads CASSPRDSYGYTF. In nucleotides, the CDR3 is TGTGCCAGCAGCCCCCGGGACAGCTATGGCTACACCTTC.

This chain uses TRBV5-1 with TRBJ1-2; 7 nucleotides agree with TRBD1. This CDR3 contains 15 residues. Germline lookup yields CDR1 SGHRS and CDR2 YFSETQ. V gave up 0 bases and J gave up 4 bases; unmatched junction bases: 6. The CDR3 region is CASSLAGGQSYGYTF. DNA of the CDR3: TGCGCCAGCAGCTTGGCCGGGGGACAGAGCTATGGCTACACCTTC.

The sample holds a few counts of this clone. The chain combines TRBV11-2 with TRBJ1-5; TRBD1 matches 7 bases. After removal of 1 base from V and 6 bases from J, the junction contained 6 bases not matched to a gene. Germline lookup yields CDR1 SGHAT and CDR2 FQNNGV. The CDR3 has 15 residues. CDR3 sequence reads: CASSLGTGASQPQHF. CDR3 DNA: TGTGCCAGCAGCTTAGGAACAGGGGCGAGTCAGCCCCAGCATTTT. Based on the CDR3 plus reference TRBV11-2 and TRBJ1-5, the full variable domain is EAGVAQSPRYKIIEKRQSVAFWCNPISGHATLYWYQQILGQGPKLLIQFQNNGVVDDSQLPKDRFSAERLKGVDSTLKIQPAKLEDSAVYLCASSLGTGASQPQHFGDGTRLSIL.

The V gene is TRBV10-3, the J gene TRBJ2-3; D perhaps matches TRBD2 (6 bases). The length of the CDR3 is 17 residues. The germline V gene has CDR1 ENHRY and CDR2 SYGVKD. V was pared by 4 bases and J by 4 bases, with 21 bases between. The CDR3 sequence is CAISVWTGEYGADTQYF. The CDR3 DNA reads as TGTGCCATCAGTGTATGGACGGGGGAGTATGGCGCAGATACGCAGTATTTT.

This clone was seen only a few times. The chain combines TRBV25-1 with TRBJ1-4; D is unclear. Germline CDR1 MGHDK, CDR2 SYGVNS. V shed 3 bases and J shed 10 bases, with 6 bases lying between them. This CDR3 is 11 amino acids long. CDR3 protein: CASSDHLKLFF. CDR3 DNA: TGTGCCAGCAGTGACCACTTAAAACTGTTTTTT.

The V call is TRBV6-4, the J call TRBJ2-2; D not resolved. Trimming shortened V by 5 bases and J by 6 bases, and 10 bases separated the two germline ends. Per germline, CDR1 MRHNA and CDR2 SNTAGT. The CDR3 sequence is 13 residues long. The DNA for the CDR3 is TGTGCCAGCAGTTTTGGTACACCCGGGGAGCTGTTTTTT. Protein product: CASSFGTPGELFF.

The gene calls are TRBV15 and TRBJ2-3; 11 bases align to TRBD2. With 0 bases clipped from V and 5 bases from J, the junction kept 7 bases outside the gene matches. This CDR3 is 17 amino acids long. Germline V gene lookup returns CDR1 LNHNV and CDR2 YYDKDF (reference sequence). CDR3 sequence: CATSRDLLAGGQDTQYF. CDR3 DNA sequence: TGTGCCACCAGCAGAGATCTCCTAGCGGGGGGCCAAGATACGCAGTATTTT.

The chain joins TRBV19 to TRBJ1-5; no clear D gene. V was cut by 6 bases and J by 6 bases, with 15 bases left in between. Per germline, CDR1 LNHDA and CDR2 SQIVND (reference sequence). The CDR3 totals 14 residues. DNA for the CDR3: TGTGCCAGTAGCTCAGGTTATGTTCCTCAGCCCCAGCATTTT. This sequence encodes CASSSGYVPQPQHF. Supplemented by reference TRBV19 and TRBJ1-5, the full variable domain reads DGGITQSPKYLFRKEGQNVTLSCEQNLNHDAMYWYRQDPGQGLRLIYYSQIVNDFQKGDIAEGYSVSREKKESFPLTVTSAQKNPTAFYLCASSSGYVPQPQHFGDGTRLSIL.

This clone has at least ten counts. The chain has TRBV7-2 and TRBJ2-5, with D possibly matching TRBD1 (5 bases). Germline V gene lookup returns CDR1 SGHTA and CDR2 FQGNSA. Deletions cut 5 bases from V and 11 bases from J, with 18 bases between. This CDR3 has 13 residues. In nucleotides, the CDR3 is TGTGCCAGCAGCCTCAACTCACAGGTTTGGCAGTACTTC. As protein: CASSLNSQVWQYF. The full variable domain, completed using reference TRBV7-2 and TRBJ2-5, is GAGVSQSPSNKVTEKGKDVELRCDPISGHTALYWYRQSLGQGLEFLIYFQGNSAPDKSGLPSDRFSAERTGGSVSTLTIQRTQQEDSAVYLCASSLNSQVWQYFGPGTRLLVL.

This clone was found a few times. The V gene is TRBV4-1, the J gene TRBJ2-1, with TRBD1 identical over 7 bases. The CDR3 loop spans 16 amino acids. Trimming at V came to 0 bases and at J to 7 bases, leaving 9 bases not matched to a gene. The germline V gene has CDR1 MGHRA and CDR2 YSYEKL. The CDR3 DNA sequence: TGCGCCAGCAGCCAAGATCGTGGGGGACAGAGGAATGAGCAGTTCTTC. It is translated as CASSQDRGGQRNEQFF.

This clone was counted between two and nine times. The V call is TRBV5-1, the J call TRBJ2-5, with 11 bases lining up with TRBD1. Trimming took 3 bases from V and 4 from J; bases not matched to a gene: 2. The CDR3 loop spans 14 amino acids. Germline V gene data show CDR1 as SGHRS and CDR2 as YFSETQ. The CDR3 here is CASSWTGGGETQYF. CDR3 coding DNA: TGCGCCAGCAGCTGGACAGGGGGCGGAGAGACCCAGTACTTC.

This clone was seen a handful of times. CDR3 sequence reads: CASTPTRSGYAPQHF. The CDR3 DNA reads TGTGCCAGTACCCCGACTCGCTCGGGGTATGCGCCCCAGCATTTT. The chain couples TRBV19 to TRBJ1-5; no reliable D call. V lost 7 bases and J lost 9, with 22 bases in between. Germline V gene data show CDR1 as LNHDA and CDR2 as SQIVND (reference sequence). There are 15 residues in the CDR3.

The V gene is TRBV5-1, the J gene TRBJ2-1; D uncertain. Germline loops: CDR1 SGHRS, CDR2 YFSETQ. CDR3 length: 14 residues. Between the trimmed V and J ends, which lost 0 bases and 4 bases, there was a span of 8 bases. CDR3 sequence (DNA): TGCGCCAGCAGCTTGGGAGGAGAGTACAATGAGCAGTTCTTC. Translated, it gives CASSLGGEYNEQFF.

This clone was seen only a few times. This rearrangement joins TRBV18 to TRBJ1-4; unclear D gene. The ends were cut back, 3 bases at V and 7 bases at J, with 12 bases in the middle. CDR1 KGHSH and CDR2 LQKENI come from the germline V gene. The CDR3 consists of 14 residues. The CDR3 sequence is CASSPDGFPEKLFF. The CDR3 coding sequence is TGTGCCAGCTCACCCGACGGGTTCCCTGAAAAACTGTTTTTT.

In this sample, this clone turned up a few times. The chain is built from TRBV6-1 and TRBJ1-2; D not certain. Germline-derived CDR1 and CDR2 are MNHNS and SASEGT. This CDR3 is 14 amino acids long. V shed 5 bases and J shed 4 bases, with 14 bases lying between them. The DNA of the CDR3 is TGTGCCAGCAGTCTCGGTGATATGGTCTATGGCTACACCTTC. It encodes CASSLGDMVYGYTF.

The J gene is TRBJ2-5, the V gene TRBV7-9; D is possibly TRBD1 (6 bases). Between the trimmed V and J ends, which lost 6 bases and 3 bases, there was a span of 17 bases. Germline CDR1 reads SEHNR; CDR2 reads FQNEAQ (reference sequence). CDR3 size: 15 residues. The chain's CDR3 is CASRRQALREETQYF. The DNA of the CDR3 is TGTGCCAGCAGAAGACAGGCACTGAGGGAAGAGACCCAGTACTTC. Combining the CDR3 with reference TRBV7-9 and TRBJ2-5 gives the whole variable domain DTGVSQNPRHKITKRGQNVTFRCDPISEHNRLYWYRQTLGQGPEFLTYFQNEAQLEKSRLLSDRFSAERPKGSFSTLEIQRTEQGDSAMYLCASRRQALREETQYFGPGTRLLVL.

This clone was detected many times. The gene calls are TRBV7-9 and TRBJ1-1, with TRBD1 as a possible D gene (5 bases). Between the trimmed V and J ends, which lost 5 bases and 1 base, there was a span of 11 bases. The CDR3 extends over 14 amino acids. Germline CDR1 SEHNR, CDR2 FQNEAQ (reference sequence). The DNA of the CDR3 is TGTGCCAGCAGCGCCCGGGACTGGAACACTGAAGCTTTCTTT. It yields the protein CASSARDWNTEAFF.

This clone was detected only a few times. The chain couples TRBV15 to TRBJ1-5; D remains ambiguous. The germline V and J ends were trimmed by 1 base and 5 bases, with 15 bases remaining between them. This CDR3 has 16 amino acids. Germline V CDR1 and CDR2: LNHNV, YYDKDF (reference sequence). CDR3 DNA sequence: TGTGCCACCAGCAGAGGCCCGCCGGGTGGGTATCAGCCCCAGCATTTT. Translation gives CATSRGPPGGYQPQHF.

This clone was seen a handful of times. J is TRBJ2-1 and V is TRBV11-2; the match to TRBD2 covers 8 bases. The V and J ends lost 5 bases and 5 bases, in that order; junction bases with no gene match: 11. In germline, CDR1 is SGHAT, CDR2 FQNNGV. CDR3 size: 16 residues. The DNA for the CDR3 is TGTGCCAGCAGCGGTCGGGCGGGGGGTACCAACAATGAGCAGTTCTTC. Its protein is CASSGRAGGTNNEQFF.

Points on this clone: The sample carries other DNA sequences with the same CDR3. This rearrangement joins TRBV7-2 to TRBJ1-5; 7 bases align to TRBD1. With 5 bases clipped from V and 1 base from J, the junction kept 2 bases outside the gene matches. The CDR3 is 14 residues long. The germline CDR1 and CDR2 sequences are SGHTA and FQGNSA. The CDR3 nucleotides read TGTGCCAGCAGCCCAGGGGGGAGCAATCAGCCCCAGCATTTT. Translating it yields CASSPGGSNQPQHF.